The rows below give T cell receptor beta chains drawn from one sample of a study of T cell responses to AZD1222 COVID-19 vaccine. Sequenced by immunoSEQ multiplex PCR; TCRdb stores in-frame clones only, minus some. The sample includes 110,000 or so clones, 88% seen only once; the top ten take 3.5%. Material: peripheral blood, obtained 28 days after the second AZD1222 dose. Every receptor here comes from an adult who received the AZD1222 COVID-19 vaccine. Both conserved end residues are part of each CDR3. The D gene is left open where the match is weak. Size tells how often a clone was seen (once, few, many) or the class of an expanded clone, and some rows leave it out.

J gene	V gene	clone size	D gene	CDR3 protein	CDR3 DNA
TRBJ2-3	TRBV2	-	TRBD1	CASSEAGTGSTDTQYF	TGTGCCAGCAGTGAAGCGGGGACAGGAAGCACAGATACGCAGTATTTT
TRBJ2-2	TRBV19	-	-	CASIRGGSGELFF	TGTGCCAGTATCCGAGGTGGGAGCGGGGAGCTGTTTTTT
TRBJ1-4	TRBV4-2	-	TRBD1	CASSQASRGQTNEKLFF	TGTGCCAGCAGCCAGGCGTCCAGGGGGCAGACTAATGAAAAACTGTTTTTT
TRBJ2-7	TRBV5-1	-	TRBD1	CASSLALRQGPREQYF	TGCGCCAGCAGCTTGGCCCTGAGACAGGGGCCGCGGGAGCAGTACTTC
TRBJ2-7	TRBV11-2	-	-	CASSSTIGFSYEQYF	TGTGCCAGCAGCTCAACGATAGGTTTCTCCTACGAGCAGTACTTC
TRBJ1-4	TRBV5-5	-	-	CASSEHLRGGEKLFF	TGTGCCAGCAGCGAACACCTAAGGGGTGGTGAAAAACTGTTTTTT
TRBJ1-5	TRBV6-2/TRBV6-3	-	-	CASSYSEQPQHF	TGTGCCAGCAGTTACTCGGAACAGCCCCAGCATTTT
TRBJ1-2	TRBV5-6	-	-	CASSVPQGLEGGGGYTF	TGTGCCAGCAGCGTACCCCAGGGTTTAGAGGGAGGAGGTGGCTACACCTTC
TRBJ2-1	TRBV28	-	-	CASTGHSLYNEQFF	TGTGCCAGCACGGGACACTCCCTTTACAATGAGCAGTTCTTC
TRBJ2-7	TRBV5-4	-	-	CASSYRQGGYEQYF	TGTGCCAGCAGCTACCGACAAGGGGGCTACGAGCAGTACTTC
TRBJ2-5	TRBV2	-	TRBD1	CASSHLPGQGAQETQYF	TGTGCCAGCAGTCATCTACCGGGACAGGGGGCCCAAGAGACCCAGTACTTC
TRBJ1-1	TRBV7-9	-	-	CASSLPPRGQDMTEAFF	TGTGCCAGCAGCTTACCTCCCCGTGGGCAGGATATGACTGAAGCTTTCTTT
TRBJ2-1	TRBV5-1	once	TRBD2	CASSHSSGGRSYNEQFF	TGCGCCAGCAGCCACTCTAGCGGGGGTCGCTCCTACAATGAGCAGTTCTTC
TRBJ1-2	TRBV2	-	-	CATRRGAEGYTF	TGTGCCACGAGGCGGGGAGCTGAGGGCTACACCTTC
TRBJ1-2	TRBV20-1	-	-	CSARGGDGYTF	TGCAGTGCTAGAGGAGGGGATGGCTACACCTTC
TRBJ1-2	TRBV5-4	-	-	CASSLDSARVDGYTF	TGTGCCAGCAGCTTGGACTCGGCCAGGGTGGATGGCTACACCTTC
TRBJ2-7	TRBV28	-	-	CASSFTEGTYEQYF	TGTGCCAGCAGTTTTACCGAGGGAACCTACGAGCAGTACTTC
TRBJ2-7	TRBV12-5	-	-	CASGLSLRGEAYEQYF	TGTGCTAGTGGTTTGTCCCTTAGGGGGGAAGCCTACGAGCAGTACTTC
TRBJ2-5	TRBV10-3	few	-	CAISDSGAGQETQYF	TGTGCCATCAGTGACTCAGGAGCCGGCCAAGAGACCCAGTACTTC
TRBJ1-3	TRBV19	once	-	CASSFRNSGNTIYF	TGTGCCAGTAGTTTCCGTAACTCTGGAAACACCATATATTTT
TRBJ1-5	TRBV30	once	-	CAWSEGGLSNQPQHF	TGTGCCTGGAGTGAGGGAGGGCTAAGCAATCAGCCCCAGCATTTT
TRBJ2-1	TRBV3-1/TRBV3-2	-	-	CASSQENGTYNEQFF	TGTGCCAGCAGCCAAGAAAACGGGACGTACAATGAGCAGTTCTTC
TRBJ2-7	TRBV5-1	-	-	CASSILDRNYEQYF	TGCGCCAGCAGCATACTCGACAGGAACTACGAGCAGTACTTC
TRBJ2-3	TRBV7-2	-	-	CASRDLPGAKGADTQYF	TGTGCCAGCAGGGATCTTCCGGGGGCTAAAGGGGCAGATACGCAGTATTTT
TRBJ1-1	TRBV7-9	-	TRBD1	CASSSLGTENTEAFF	TGTGCCAGCAGCTCCCTCGGGACAGAGAACACTGAAGCTTTCTTT
TRBJ2-7	TRBV19	-	-	CASSIVPPPSSYEQYF	TGTGCCAGTAGTATAGTCCCCCCACCTAGCTCCTACGAGCAGTACTTC
TRBJ1-2	TRBV7-2	-	-	CASSLFDRGAGGYTF	TGTGCCAGCAGCTTATTTGATCGGGGGGCGGGAGGCTACACCTTC
TRBJ2-4	TRBV5-4	-	-	CASSLQGLAKNIQYF	TGTGCCAGCAGCTTACAGGGTTTGGCCAAAAACATTCAGTACTTC
TRBJ2-7	TRBV6-2/TRBV6-3	-	-	CASSYEGYEQYF	TGTGCCAGCAGTTACGAGGGCTACGAGCAGTACTTC
TRBJ1-4	TRBV27	-	-	CASRRGMGEKLFF	TGTGCCAGCAGGAGGGGCATGGGTGAAAAACTGTTTTTT
TRBJ1-5	TRBV5-1	-	TRBD1	CASSDRTGLDRNQPQHF	TGCGCCAGCAGCGACCGGACAGGATTAGATAGAAATCAGCCCCAGCATTTT
TRBJ2-3	TRBV12-5	-	TRBD2	CASGSSLAGGPSDTQYF	TGTGCTAGTGGTTCCTCGTTAGCGGGAGGGCCCTCAGATACGCAGTATTTT
TRBJ1-6	TRBV2	once	-	CASSDTGRISPLHF	TGTGCCAGCAGTGATACGGGGCGGATTTCACCCCTCCACTTT
TRBJ1-1	TRBV4-2	-	-	CASSQDRGVFSRNTEAFF	TGTGCCAGCAGCCAAGATCGAGGGGTATTTAGTCGAAACACTGAAGCTTTCTTT
TRBJ2-1	TRBV2	-	-	CASRRTGISYNEQFF	TGTGCCAGCAGGAGAACAGGGATTTCCTACAATGAGCAGTTCTTC
TRBJ2-1	TRBV20-1	-	-	CSADRDHEQFF	TGCAGTGCTGACCGGGACCATGAGCAGTTCTTC
TRBJ2-1	TRBV5-8	-	TRBD2	CASRREGGSYNEQFF	TGTGCCAGCAGAAGGGAGGGAGGCTCCTACAATGAGCAGTTCTTC
TRBJ1-1	TRBV30	-	-	CARREWENTEAFF	TGTGCCCGTCGGGAGTGGGAAAACACTGAAGCTTTCTTT
TRBJ1-1	TRBV19	-	-	CASSLILNTEAFF	TGTGCCAGTAGTCTTATCCTGAACACTGAAGCTTTCTTT
TRBJ1-6	TRBV7-9	-	-	CASSLGSQGKAPLHF	TGTGCCAGCAGCTTAGGGTCACAGGGTAAAGCACCCCTCCACTTT
TRBJ1-4	TRBV11-2	-	-	CASSLGVEEKLFF	TGTGCCAGCAGCTTGGGGGTGGAGGAAAAACTGTTTTTT
TRBJ2-2	TRBV28	-	-	CASSLGRTGVTGELFF	TGTGCCAGCAGTTTAGGCCGGACGGGAGTTACCGGGGAGCTGTTTTTT
TRBJ1-5	TRBV19	-	-	CASSIGLSTHPQHF	TGTGCCAGTAGTATAGGGCTAAGTACTCATCCCCAGCATTTT
TRBJ1-5	TRBV4-3	-	-	CASSQVGGQPQHF	TGCGCCAGCAGCCAAGTAGGGGGTCAGCCCCAGCATTTT
TRBJ1-4	TRBV28	-	TRBD1	CISLDRGEEKLFF	TGTATTAGCCTGGACAGGGGGGAAGAAAAACTGTTTTTT
TRBJ2-2	TRBV6-2/TRBV6-3	few	-	CASSYLDPTGELFF	TGTGCCAGCAGTTACCTGGACCCCACCGGGGAGCTGTTTTTT
TRBJ2-1	TRBV4-3	-	-	CASSQDWAENEQFF	TGCGCCAGCAGCCAAGATTGGGCGGAGAATGAGCAGTTCTTC
TRBJ2-2	TRBV9	-	-	CASSVAGHTGELFF	TGTGCCAGCAGCGTAGCAGGCCACACCGGGGAGCTGTTTTTT